This T cell receptor (beta chain) was identified in a study of CD8+ T cells in alopecia areata. Regarding the study as a whole: TCRs were shared less clearly across patients than in mice, possibly for HLA-related reasons. Alopecia totalis/universalis scalp especially showed more expanded CD8+ clones than normal scalp.

To note about this clone: The antigen is not known.

The CDR3 has 16 amino acids. Germline loops: CDR1 MDHEN, CDR2 SYDVKM. V was clipped by 6 bases and J by 5 bases, with 22 bases between them. cDNA prepared by RNA extraction and subsequent reverse transcription served as the template for sequencing. Profiling relied on immunoSEQ multiplex PCR, and the TCRdb table lists in-frame clones only, not all of them. The sample has roughly 150,000 clones, 55% seen once. The rearrangement links TRBV28 to TRBJ2-5; D is undetermined. The sample taken for sequencing was CD4+ T cells sorted from blood. The TCR originated in a human donor in good health. The chain's CDR3 is CASSPAFWLVSETQYF. The CDR3 DNA reads as TGTGCCAGCAGCCCCGCATTTTGGCTAGTGTCCGAGACCCAGTACTTC. Full variable domain (remainder filled in from reference TRBV28 and TRBJ2-5): DVKVTQSSRYLVKRTGEKVFLECVQDMDHENMFWYRQDPGLGLRLIYFSYDVKMKEKGDIPEGYSVSREKKERFSLILESASTNQTSMYLCASSPAFWLVSETQYFGPGTRLLVL.